The T cell receptor beta chain under discussion was sequenced for a study of shared T cell receptors in the human thymus. The V end lost 2 bases, the J end lost 7 bases, and 15 bases lay between the germline ends. CDR3 length: 15 residues. Sequencing used immunoSEQ multiplex PCR; TCRdb keeps in-frame clones, though not all of them. The table has more than 300,000 clones, 85% to 95% seen once. Sequenced: thymocytes. This sequence joins TRBV23-1 and TRBJ2-1; D possibly corresponds to TRBD1 (6 bases). TRBV23-1 is known as an ORF, though its function is uncertain. This receptor was obtained from a human donor. CDR3 sequence reads: CASSQVTGKFNEQFF. The CDR3 region has the DNA TGCGCCAGCAGTCAAGTCACAGGGAAGTTTAATGAGCAGTTCTTC.